The T cell receptor beta chain described here comes from a study of beta chain features in type 1 diabetes. Study conclusions and caveats: cDNA-based sequencing might over-represent cells highly expressing TCR.

Cell sorting via CD45RO/CCR7/CD25/CD127/CD95/CD27 was performed to obtain CD4+ naive, central memory, regulatory and stem cell-like memory cells. Expressed TCRB transcripts were sequenced because the isolated RNA had all been reverse transcribed beforehand. Assay: immunoSEQ multiplex PCR; the TCRdb copy retains only in-frame clones and omits some. The sample carries almost 350,000 clones, roughly a fifth recorded once. Germline CDR1 and CDR2: MNHNY and SVGAGI (reference sequence). Trimming stripped 4 bases from V and 4 bases from J, with 10 bases between. CDR3 size: 14 residues. This clone was detected a few times. Its antigen is currently unknown.

This TCR was sampled from a woman younger than 30 in good health. The sample consisted of naive CD4+ T cells from blood. V and J are TRBV6-6 and TRBJ1-4; unclear D gene. DNA for the CDR3: TGTGCCAGCAGTTCCTACGGTGTTAATGAAAAACTGTTTTTT. Its translation is CASSSYGVNEKLFF.